The present T cell receptor (beta chain) was sequenced within a study of cytomegalovirus exposure and HLA in healthy donors. Across the study: Among the 398 genotyped donors, less than 85% were placed in the Caucasian-associated ancestry cluster. Findings of the study overall: Per a later analysis, HLA-associated TCR beta chains showed more clonal expansion than other, equally common TCR beta chains.

The primer mix had 60 Vbeta and 13 Jbeta primers. The table came from immunoSEQ multiplex PCR; TCRdb's copy has only in-frame clones and leaves some out. Among some 120,000 clones listed, approximately 68% were seen once. Worth noting for this clone: Its antigen is not identified. Mismatch with germline at one junction end may stem from a read error.

This receptor was identified in a man in his thirties or forties in good health and CMV-seropositive. The source material was PBMCs.

The CDR3 nucleotides are TGTGCCAGCAGTGTGGGAACAAGGGGTCAGCCCCAGCATTTC. This encodes CASSVGTRGQPQHF. The chain is built from TRBV6-1 and TRBJ1-5; a weak D match, TRBD1 (5 bases). The CDR3 is made up of 14 amino acids. Germline CDR1 is MNHNS and CDR2 is SASEGT.